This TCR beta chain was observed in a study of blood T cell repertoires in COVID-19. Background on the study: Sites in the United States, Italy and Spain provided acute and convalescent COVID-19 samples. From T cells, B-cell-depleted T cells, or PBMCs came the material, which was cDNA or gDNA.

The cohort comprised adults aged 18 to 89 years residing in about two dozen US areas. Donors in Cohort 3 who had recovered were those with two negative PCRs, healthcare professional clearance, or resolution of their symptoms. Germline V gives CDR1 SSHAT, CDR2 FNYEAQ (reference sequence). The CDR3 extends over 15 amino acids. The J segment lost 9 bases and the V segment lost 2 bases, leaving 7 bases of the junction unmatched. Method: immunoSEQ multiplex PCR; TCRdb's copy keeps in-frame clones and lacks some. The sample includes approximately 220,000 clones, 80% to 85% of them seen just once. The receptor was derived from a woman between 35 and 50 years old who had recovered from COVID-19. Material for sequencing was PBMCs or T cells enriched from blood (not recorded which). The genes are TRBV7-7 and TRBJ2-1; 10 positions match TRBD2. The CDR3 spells CASSLTEREGAEQFF. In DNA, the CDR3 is TGTGCCAGCAGCTTAACGGAGCGGGAGGGAGCTGAGCAGTTCTTC.